This T cell receptor beta chain was captured by sequencing in a study of CD8 T cells in ankylosing spondylitis. CDR3 length: 15 amino acids. Germline CDR1 WSHSY, CDR2 SAAADI. V lost 8 bases and J 0 bases, leaving 14 bases between the germline ends. Only a few counts were recorded for this clonotype. From the 5' RACE reads, TCRdb called clonotypes with MiXCR, one entry per CDR3 protein. The data hold approximately 340,000 distinct CDR3 sequences, with over 12% observed a single time. The source of this sequence is a male donor with ankylosing spondylitis or in good health (not recorded which). V usage is TRBV10-2 and J usage is TRBJ2-1, with D perhaps matching TRBD2 (7 bases). Material: blood, either unsorted or a sorted T cell fraction (not recorded which). The CDR3 DNA sequence: TGCGCCAGCGCCCGGGGGGCAAGCTCCTACAATGAGCAGTTCTTC. As protein: CASARGASSYNEQFF.